Below are 26 T cell receptor beta chains sequenced from a single sample in a study of T cells in Graves' hyperthyroidism and ophthalmopathy. What was amplified from RNA transcripts were TCR beta CDR3 regions. The HTBI set primed first-round TCR CDR3 RT-PCR. TCRdb passed the multiplex PCR reads through MiXCR, listing each CDR3 protein once. Of 360,000 or so distinct CDR3 sequences listed, 15% to 20% were seen once; the top ten hold around 15%. The sample taken for sequencing was blood. The receptors originated from a woman between 40 and 50 years old with Graves' ophthalmopathy.

This chain connects TRBV28 to TRBJ1-2; D perhaps matches TRBD1 (6 bases). The CDR3 is made up of 13 amino acids. CDR1 is MDHEN and CDR2 is SYDVKM in the germline V gene. The V end was cut by 6 bases, the J end by 10 bases, with 18 bases between. CDR3 sequence (DNA): TGTGCCAGCAGCCCGGACAGCCTTGAGGTCTACACCTTC. This sequence encodes CASSPDSLEVYTF.

This clonotype was recorded at least ten times. This rearrangement joins TRBV28 to TRBJ1-3; D is perhaps TRBD1 (5 bases). From germline, CDR1 is MDHEN and CDR2 SYDVKM. V was trimmed by 6 bases and J by 0 bases, leaving 15 bases between them. The CDR3 covers 16 residues. The CDR3 sequence: CASSPTSRGSGNTIYF. CDR3 DNA: TGTGCCAGCAGCCCTACAAGTAGGGGCTCTGGAAACACCATATATTTT.

This clonotype appeared many times. The CDR3 region has the DNA TGTGCCAGCAGTTTAGCGGGAGTTTCGAACGGAAACACCATATATTTT. It is translated as CASSLAGVSNGNTIYF. The chain is built from TRBV12-3 or TRBV12-4 and TRBJ1-3; D gene ambiguous. This CDR3 spans 16 amino acids. V was clipped by 0 bases and J by 4 bases, with 13 bases between them.

This clonotype was detected ten times or more. The chain joins TRBV11-2 to TRBJ1-1; D not certain. Germline values: CDR1 SGHAT, CDR2 FQNNGV. Trimming took 1 base from V and 3 from J, leaving 18 bases between them. The CDR3 has 17 amino acids. CDR3 DNA: TGTGCCAGCAGCTTAGTGTTCGGCTTAGCTACGGACACTGAAGCTTTCTTT. It specifies CASSLVFGLATDTEAFF.

This clonotype showed up many times. This chain links TRBV12-3 or TRBV12-4 with TRBJ1-1; weak D call: TRBD1 (6 bases). V lost 2 bases, J lost 4 bases, and 11 bases lay in between. CDR3 size: 14 residues. For the CDR3, the DNA is TGTGCCAGCAGTTTACGGACAGTGAGCACTGAAGCTTTCTTT. Translated, it gives CASSLRTVSTEAFF.

Ten or more counts support this clonotype. The chain couples TRBV7-8 to TRBJ2-5; D tentatively reads TRBD1 or TRBD2 (5 bases each). The V end lost 1 base, the J end lost 5 bases, and 20 bases lay between the germline ends. The CDR3 spans 17 residues. Germline V gene data show CDR1 as SGHVS and CDR2 as FQNEAQ. Here the CDR3 DNA reads TGTGCCAGCAGCTTAGTGGCAAGCTCGGGGCCACACGAGACCCAGTACTTC. Protein product: CASSLVASSGPHETQYF.

This clonotype has at least ten counts. V gene TRBV4-1 combines with J gene TRBJ2-7, with TRBD1 matching over 7 bases. CDR3 length equals 14 residues. The V gene end was trimmed by 3 bases and the J gene end by 4 bases; junction bases not matched to a gene: 6. Germline assignment: CDR1 MGHRA and CDR2 YSYEKL. CDR3: CASSHRQGEYEQYF. The CDR3 DNA is TGCGCCAGCAGCCACCGACAGGGAGAATACGAGCAGTACTTC.

This clonotype has a count of ten or more. This chain links TRBV24-1 with TRBJ1-5, with 8 bases that match TRBD1. The CDR3 runs 13 residues. The V gene end was trimmed by 9 bases and the J gene end by 6 bases; junction bases not matched to a gene: 6. The germline CDR1 and CDR2 sequences are KGHDR and SFDVKD. The CDR3 protein is CATQTGVGQPQHF. Written as DNA, the CDR3 is TGTGCCACCCAGACAGGGGTTGGTCAGCCCCAGCATTTT.

This clonotype was recorded at least ten times. This sequence joins TRBV7-2 and TRBJ2-5; TRBD1 matches at 9 bases. CDR3 length equals 15 residues. Germline V gene data show CDR1 as SGHTA and CDR2 as FQGNSA. V lost 9 bases to trimming and J lost 6 bases; unmatched junction nucleotides: 14. This CDR3 is CASNNRDRDLKTQYF. The DNA for the CDR3 is TGTGCCAGTAATAACCGGGACAGGGACTTGAAGACCCAGTACTTC.

The J gene is TRBJ1-2, the V gene TRBV4-3; D call uncertain. The CDR3 covers 12 residues. V lost 1 base and J 7 bases, leaving 7 bases between the germline ends. Per germline, CDR1 LGHNA and CDR2 YSLEER. CDR3 DNA: TGCGCCAGCAGCCAAGGAGGGTCTGGCTACACCTTC. Its protein product is CASSQGGSGYTF.

This chain connects TRBV11-2 to TRBJ1-3, with D perhaps matching TRBD1 (5 bases). The CDR3 runs to 19 residues. Germline assignment: CDR1 SGHAT and CDR2 FQNNGV. With 7 bases removed from V and 4 bases from J, the gap between germline ends came to 29 bases. CDR3 sequence reads: CASTHRRVGTGGSGNTIYF. The CDR3 DNA reads TGTGCCAGCACCCACAGGCGGGTTGGTACCGGGGGATCAGGAAACACCATATATTTT. The full variable domain, completed using reference TRBV11-2 and TRBJ1-3, is EAGVAQSPRYKIIEKRQSVAFWCNPISGHATLYWYQQILGQGPKLLIQFQNNGVVDDSQLPKDRFSAERLKGVDSTLKIQPAKLEDSAVYLCASTHRRVGTGGSGNTIYFGEGSWLTVV.

This clonotype was seen repeatedly, ten times or more. This chain links TRBV28 with TRBJ2-5; 10 bases are a match to TRBD2. The CDR3 contains 14 residues. V dropped 4 bases and J dropped 5; count of bases not matched to a gene: 4. The germline V gene has CDR1 MDHEN and CDR2 SYDVKM. The CDR3 DNA is TGTGCCAGCAGTTCGCTAGCGGGAGCTGAGACCCAGTACTTC. Its translation: CASSSLAGAETQYF.

In this sample, this clonotype turned up many times. The chain has TRBV6-2 or TRBV6-3 and TRBJ2-3; D gene uncertain. The CDR3 is 18 residues long. V was trimmed by 5 bases and J by 0 bases, leaving 21 bases between them. The V gene's germline CDR1 is MNHEY and CDR2 SVGEGT. The CDR3 sequence is CASSRPRPAARSTDTQYF. Written as DNA, the CDR3 is TGTGCCAGCAGTCGCCCTAGGCCCGCAGCCAGAAGCACAGATACGCAGTATTTT.

V gene TRBV12-3 or TRBV12-4 combines with J gene TRBJ1-2; D possibly corresponds to TRBD1 (5 bases). The CDR3 is made up of 13 amino acids. The V end lost 7 bases, the J end lost 1 base, and 10 bases lay between the germline ends. CDR3 loop: CASKRGDNYGYTF. Here the CDR3 DNA reads TGTGCCAGCAAAAGGGGCGATAACTATGGCTACACCTTC.

Ten or more counts support this clonotype. This sequence joins TRBV6-5 and TRBJ2-4; 7 bases are a match to TRBD1. V gave up 0 bases and J gave up 8 bases; unmatched junction bases: 7. Per the germline V gene, CDR1 is MNHEY and CDR2 is SVGAGI. CDR3 length: 15 residues. CDR3 nucleotide sequence: TGTGCCAGCAGTTACTCGTTACAGGGGCTGGACATTCAGTACTTC. Translation: CASSYSLQGLDIQYF.

The V and J genes are TRBV6-2 or TRBV6-3 and TRBJ1-5, with D maybe TRBD1 (6 bases). This CDR3 contains 15 residues. V dropped 6 bases and J dropped 1 base, with 13 bases sitting between them. Looked up from germline, CDR1 is MNHEY and CDR2 is SVGEGT. CDR3 DNA sequence: TGTGCCAGCAGCCCTTCAGGGGTCAGCAATCAGCCCCAGCATTTT. Encoded protein: CASSPSGVSNQPQHF.

This clonotype turned up a few times. The chain has TRBV4-1 and TRBJ2-7, with a tentative D call TRBD1 (5 bases). The germline CDR1 and CDR2 sequences are MGHRA and YSYEKL. Trimming pared 5 bases from V and 5 bases from J, leaving 10 bases between. This CDR3 region has 12 residues. CDR3 protein: CASSAPGNEQYF. The CDR3 DNA is TGCGCCAGCAGCGCCCCAGGGAACGAGCAGTACTTC.

This clonotype occurred many times. The rearrangement links TRBV27 to TRBJ1-1, with D perhaps TRBD1 (6 bases). The germline V gene encodes CDR1 MNHEY and CDR2 SMNVEV (reference sequence). There are 16 residues in the CDR3. The V gene lost 5 bases and the J gene lost 0 bases, with 16 bases spanning the gap. This chain's CDR3 is CASSHPPGEMNTEAFF. In DNA form, the CDR3 reads TGTGCCAGCAGTCACCCTCCAGGGGAGATGAACACTGAAGCTTTCTTT.

This sequence joins TRBV6-1 and TRBJ2-7, with 9 positions matching TRBD2. This CDR3 is 16 amino acids long. V shed 4 bases, J shed 2 bases, and the junction held 9 bases outside the gene matches. The germline gives CDR1 MNHNS, CDR2 SASEGT. The CDR3 DNA is TGTGCCAGCAGTGCCACAAGACTAGCGGATACCTACGAGCAGTACTTC. This codes for CASSATRLADTYEQYF.

This clonotype was observed at least ten times. V usage is TRBV29-1 and J usage is TRBJ2-7; TRBD1 matches 9 bases. Germline V lookup: CDR1 SQVTM, CDR2 ANQGSEA. J was trimmed by 3 bases and V by 1 base; bases with no gene match: 7. This CDR3 is built from 15 residues. For the CDR3, the DNA is TGCAGCGTTGAAGGGACAGGGGAGGATCTCTACGAGCAGTACTTC. Translation: CSVEGTGEDLYEQYF.

This clonotype appeared many times. The V call is TRBV12-3 or TRBV12-4, the J call TRBJ1-1; D call uncertain. The CDR3 has 14 amino acids. V was shortened by 3 bases and J by 0 bases, with 8 bases between the two germline ends. The CDR3 loop is CASSFGNLNTEAFF. In DNA, the CDR3 is TGTGCCAGCAGTTTTGGAAACTTGAACACTGAAGCTTTCTTT.

This clonotype was seen a handful of times. The rearrangement joins TRBV28 to TRBJ2-7, with 10 nucleotides matching TRBD1. Germline V gene lookup returns CDR1 MDHEN and CDR2 SYDVKM. CDR3 length: 14 amino acids. V shed 5 bases and J 2 bases; nucleotides not matched to a gene: 3. The CDR3 coding sequence is TGTGCCAGCAGTCGGGGGACAGGGGCCTACGAGCAGTACTTC. Translation: CASSRGTGAYEQYF.

There are many counts of this clonotype. The chain is built from TRBV28 and TRBJ2-4, with 9 bases fitting TRBD1. The germline gives CDR1 MDHEN, CDR2 SYDVKM. The CDR3 sequence is 15 residues long. V was pared by 5 bases and J by 7 bases, with 9 bases of the junction left unmatched. CDR3 sequence (DNA): TGTGCCAGCAGTCCCCCTCGGGACAGGGAGAACATTCAGTACTTC. Its translation is CASSPPRDRENIQYF.

The table lists this clonotype with many counts. This chain connects TRBV2 to TRBJ2-7; 7 nucleotides match TRBD2. Trimming cost V 3 bases and J 3 bases; bases outside gene matches: 11. CDR1 and CDR2 from the germline V gene are SNHLY and FYNNEI. The CDR3 has 16 amino acids. The CDR3 DNA follows: TGTGCCAGCAGTGAGGGGAGGCCTAGCGGAGTCTACGAGCAGTACTTC. This translates into CASSEGRPSGVYEQYF. The variable domain in full, with the rest retrieved from reference TRBV2 and TRBJ2-7, is EPEVTQTPSHQVTQMGQEVILRCVPISNHLYFYWYRQILGQKVEFLVSFYNNEISEKSEIFDDQFSVERPDGSNFTLKIRSTKLEDSAMYFCASSEGRPSGVYEQYFGPGTRLTVT.

Many counts were recorded for this clonotype. The chain joins TRBV11-2 to TRBJ1-1; D ambiguous. This CDR3 contains 12 residues. CDR1 is SGHAT and CDR2 is FQNNGV in the germline V gene. V was trimmed by 3 bases and J by 10 bases, leaving 12 bases between them. The CDR3 sequence: CASSFDRLAAFF. CDR3 DNA: TGTGCCAGCAGCTTTGACCGTTTGGCAGCTTTCTTT.

In this sample, this clonotype turned up many times. The gene calls are TRBV6-2 or TRBV6-3 and TRBJ2-5; TRBD2 agrees at 7 bases. The ends lost 6 bases at V and 2 bases at J; junction bases unmatched: 6. CDR1 MNHEY and CDR2 SVGEGT come from the germline V gene. There are 14 residues in the CDR3. The CDR3 reads CASSHGTNQETQYF. In nucleotides, the CDR3 is TGTGCCAGCAGCCACGGGACTAATCAAGAGACCCAGTACTTC.